This TCR beta chain was captured by sequencing in a study of blood T cell repertoires in COVID-19. Per the original data handling: How many nucleated cells were present was estimated from reference gene primer amplification. Repertoires were generated with immunoSEQ multiplex PCR, while TCRdb's copy carries only in-frame clones and drops some. D and trimming come from the DNA, and the V and J calls and clone size come from that table. The sample gives approximately 320,000 clones, around 90% of which show up once; 2% to 3% is in the top ten. For recovered donors of Cohort 3, there were two negative PCRs, clearance, or symptom resolution. The origin of this receptor is a man aged 55 to 69 who had recovered from COVID-19. What was sequenced was PBMCs or T cells enriched from blood (not recorded which).

The CDR3 here is CASGEGTLRQFF. CDR3 nucleotides: TGTGCCAGTGGCGAGGGAACGCTACGGCAGTTCTTC. This chain connects TRBV19 to TRBJ2-1; TRBD2 is a possible D gene (5 bases). Deletions cut 8 bases from V and 12 bases from J, with 17 bases between. This CDR3 is 12 amino acids long. Germline V gives CDR1 LNHDA, CDR2 SQIVND (reference sequence).